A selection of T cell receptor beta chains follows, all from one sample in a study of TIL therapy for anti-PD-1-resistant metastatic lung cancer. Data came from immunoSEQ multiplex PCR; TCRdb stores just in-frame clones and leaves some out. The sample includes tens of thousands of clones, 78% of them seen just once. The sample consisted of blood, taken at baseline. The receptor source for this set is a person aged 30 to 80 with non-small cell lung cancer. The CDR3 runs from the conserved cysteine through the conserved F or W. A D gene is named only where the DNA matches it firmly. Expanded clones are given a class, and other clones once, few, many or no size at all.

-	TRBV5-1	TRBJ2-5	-	CASSRQLQETQYF	TGCGCCAGCAGTAGACAGCTACAAGAGACCCAGTACTTC
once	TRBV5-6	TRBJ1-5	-	CASSLVDQPQHF	TGTGCCAGCAGCTTGGTCGATCAGCCCCAGCATTTT
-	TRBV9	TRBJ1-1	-	CASSVGMNTEAFF	TGTGCCAGCAGCGTAGGAATGAACACTGAAGCTTTCTTT
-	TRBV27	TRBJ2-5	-	CASSLAGKETQYF	TGTGCCAGCAGTTTAGCAGGGAAGGAGACCCAGTACTTC
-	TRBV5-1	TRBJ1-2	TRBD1	CASSLGDSDYGYTF	TGCGCCAGCAGCTTGGGGGACAGTGACTATGGCTACACCTTC
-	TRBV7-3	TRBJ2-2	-	CATANTGELFF	TGTGCAACGGCTAACACCGGGGAGCTGTTTTTT
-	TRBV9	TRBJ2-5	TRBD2	CASSPGGYQETQYF	TGTGCCAGCAGCCCCGGGGGGTACCAAGAGACCCAGTACTTC
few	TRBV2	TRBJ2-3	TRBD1	CASRAQAGGFMNTQYF	TGTGCCAGCAGGGCCCAGGCAGGGGGCTTCATGAATACGCAGTATTTT
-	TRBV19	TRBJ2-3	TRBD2	CASSISGGGDTQYF	TGTGCCAGTAGTATCTCCGGGGGGGGAGATACGCAGTATTTT
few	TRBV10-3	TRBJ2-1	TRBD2	CATRRGGLSYNEQFF	TGTGCCACCCGCCGGGGGGGACTGTCCTACAATGAGCAGTTCTTC
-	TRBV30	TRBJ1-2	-	CAWRLVVAYGYTF	TGTGCCTGGAGGTTAGTGGTAGCATATGGCTACACCTTC
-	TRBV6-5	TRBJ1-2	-	CASRPRSGTAAGYTF	TGTGCCAGCAGGCCGCGTTCCGGGACGGCCGCTGGCTACACCTTC
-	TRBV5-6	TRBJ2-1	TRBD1	CASSLFAFPGQGLPGEQFF	TGTGCCAGCAGCCTTTTTGCGTTTCCGGGACAGGGCCTCCCTGGAGAGCAGTTCTTC
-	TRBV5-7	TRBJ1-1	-	CASSIDRFGTEAFF	TGTGCCAGCAGCATCGACAGGTTTGGCACTGAAGCTTTCTTT
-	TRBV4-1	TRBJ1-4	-	CASSQGTLGEKLFF	TGCGCCAGCAGCCAAGGGACCCTGGGTGAAAAACTGTTTTTT
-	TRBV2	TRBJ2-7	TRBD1	CASSWDRGYEQYF	TGTGCCAGCAGTTGGGACAGGGGCTACGAGCAGTACTTC
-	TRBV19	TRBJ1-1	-	CASSIMVNTEAFF	TGTGCCAGTAGTATCATGGTGAACACTGAAGCTTTCTTT
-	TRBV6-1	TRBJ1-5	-	CASSVSADNQPQHF	TGTGCCAGCAGTGTGTCGGCGGACAATCAGCCCCAGCATTTT
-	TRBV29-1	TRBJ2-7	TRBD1	CSVVTDRFHEQYF	TGCAGCGTTGTTACGGACAGGTTCCACGAGCAGTACTTC
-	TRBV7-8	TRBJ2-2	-	CASSRGSHTGELFF	TGTGCCAGCAGCCGGGGGTCCCACACCGGGGAGCTGTTTTTT
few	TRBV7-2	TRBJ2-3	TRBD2	CASSLEATSGSYTQYF	TGTGCCAGCAGCCTTGAGGCAACTAGCGGGAGCTATACGCAGTATTTT
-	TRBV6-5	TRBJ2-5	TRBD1	CASSQGTGEGKTQYF	TGTGCCAGCAGTCAGGGGACAGGGGAGGGTAAGACCCAGTACTTC
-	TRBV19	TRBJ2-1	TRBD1	CASSPGTGTSNEQFF	TGTGCCAGTAGTCCGGGGACAGGGACGTCGAATGAGCAGTTCTTC
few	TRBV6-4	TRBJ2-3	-	CASSDRGTDTQYF	TGTGCCAGCAGTGACAGGGGCACAGATACGCAGTATTTT
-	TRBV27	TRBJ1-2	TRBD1	CASSLSRQGDYGYTF	TGTGCCAGCAGTTTGTCGCGACAGGGAGACTATGGCTACACCTTC
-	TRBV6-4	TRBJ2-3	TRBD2	CASSVAGDTDTQYF	TGTGCCAGCAGTGTAGCGGGAGACACAGATACGCAGTATTTT
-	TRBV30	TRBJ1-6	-	CAWLAANNSPLHF	TGTGCCTGGTTGGCAGCAAATAATTCACCCCTCCACTTT
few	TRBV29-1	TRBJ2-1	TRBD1	CSVEWTGFGEQFF	TGCAGCGTTGAGTGGACAGGGTTTGGTGAGCAGTTCTTC
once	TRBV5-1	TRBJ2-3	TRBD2	CASRLGGRAPDTQYF	TGCGCCAGCAGACTGGGCGGGAGGGCCCCAGATACGCAGTATTTT
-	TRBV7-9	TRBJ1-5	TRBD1	CASSPTGNQPQHF	TGTGCCAGCAGCCCGACAGGGAATCAGCCCCAGCATTTT
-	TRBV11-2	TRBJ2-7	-	CASDIIGQGTYEQYF	TGTGCCAGCGACATAATCGGGCAGGGAACCTACGAGCAGTACTTC
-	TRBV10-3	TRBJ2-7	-	CAISVLASAYEQYF	TGTGCCATCAGTGTGCTAGCGTCTGCCTACGAGCAGTACTTC
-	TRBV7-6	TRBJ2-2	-	CASTRTGDTGELFF	TGTGCCAGCACCCGAACGGGGGACACCGGGGAGCTGTTTTTT